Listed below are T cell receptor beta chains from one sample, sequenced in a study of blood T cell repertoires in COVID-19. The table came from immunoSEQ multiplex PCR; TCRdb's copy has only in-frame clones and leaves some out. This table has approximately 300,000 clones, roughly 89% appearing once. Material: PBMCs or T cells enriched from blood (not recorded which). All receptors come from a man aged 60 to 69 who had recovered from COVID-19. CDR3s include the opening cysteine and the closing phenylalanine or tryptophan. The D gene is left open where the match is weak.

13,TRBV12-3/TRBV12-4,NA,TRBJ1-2,CASSFRGVDGYTF
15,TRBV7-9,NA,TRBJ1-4,CASSPNQGWGEKLFF
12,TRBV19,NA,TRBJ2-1,CASSIIYNEQFF
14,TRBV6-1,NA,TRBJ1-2,CASSEAYRDYGYTF
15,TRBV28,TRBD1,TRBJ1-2,CASSSHGTGRYGYTF
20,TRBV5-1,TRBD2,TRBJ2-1,CASSPGTSATRWSSYNEQFF
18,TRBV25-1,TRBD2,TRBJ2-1,CASSGTSGRTFSYNEQFF
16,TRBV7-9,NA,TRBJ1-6,CASSLDAGPYNSPLHF
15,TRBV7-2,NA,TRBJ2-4,CASSLTAGPGSIQYF
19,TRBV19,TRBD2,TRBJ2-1,CASSIPGARGLAGVDEQFF
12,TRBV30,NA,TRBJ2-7,CAWSVVAHEQYF
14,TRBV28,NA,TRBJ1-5,CASSRDYSNQPQHF